The rows below give T cell receptor beta chains drawn from one sample of a study of regulatory T cells in long-lasting Graves disease. TCRdb reprocessed the multiplex PCR reads via MiXCR and lists one record per CDR3 protein. The table lists about 470,000 distinct CDR3 sequences, about 22% of them singletons. Sequencing used peripheral blood mononuclear cells (PBMCs), obtained when the disease was refractory, from a patient treated with antithyroid drugs. The receptors come from a female donor with Graves disease. Both conserved end residues are part of each CDR3. D genes are given only for firm matches. A row's size may be missing; if present it is once, few, many or a size class.

v_gene: TRBV5-4; d_gene: .; abundance: few; j_gene: TRBJ2-4; CDR3nt: TGTGCCAGCAGCTCCCCTGAGGACCTTTACATTCAGTACTTC; CDR3aa: CASSSPEDLYIQYF
v_gene: TRBV7-9; d_gene: .; abundance: many; j_gene: TRBJ1-2; CDR3nt: TGTGCCAGCAGCGGAGAGGGGGGCTATGGCTACACCTTC; CDR3aa: CASSGEGGYGYTF
v_gene: TRBV10-3; d_gene: .; abundance: .; j_gene: TRBJ2-7; CDR3nt: TGTGCCATCAGCACCGGGACGGGCTGCGAGCAGTACTTC; CDR3aa: CAISTGTGCEQYF
v_gene: TRBV6-2/TRBV6-3; d_gene: .; abundance: .; j_gene: TRBJ1-1; CDR3nt: TGTGCCAGCAGTTACTCGTATTCTGGGTTGAACACTGAAGCTTTCTTT; CDR3aa: CASSYSYSGLNTEAFF
v_gene: TRBV2; d_gene: .; abundance: many; j_gene: TRBJ1-4; CDR3nt: TGTGCCAGCAGTGCGGGTCTAGTAGAAAAACTGTTTTTT; CDR3aa: CASSAGLVEKLFF
v_gene: TRBV7-8; d_gene: .; abundance: many; j_gene: TRBJ1-5; CDR3nt: TGTGCCAGCAGCTTCGGGGGCCAGGATAATCAGCCCCAGCATTTT; CDR3aa: CASSFGGQDNQPQHF
v_gene: TRBV7-8; d_gene: .; abundance: .; j_gene: TRBJ2-7; CDR3nt: TGTGCCAGCAGCCAAACCCCGGGGGCGCAGTACTTC; CDR3aa: CASSQTPGAQYF
v_gene: TRBV20-1; d_gene: TRBD2; abundance: .; j_gene: TRBJ2-7; CDR3nt: TGCAGTGTCTCTGAGGGACTAGCTCACTACGAGCAGTACTTC; CDR3aa: CSVSEGLAHYEQYF
v_gene: TRBV6-1; d_gene: TRBD1; abundance: many; j_gene: TRBJ2-7; CDR3nt: TGTGCCAGCATCCTGGGACAGGGAAACTACGAGCAGTACTTC; CDR3aa: CASILGQGNYEQYF
v_gene: TRBV6-1; d_gene: .; abundance: .; j_gene: TRBJ1-5; CDR3nt: .; CDR3aa: CASRGVGRGSPGAPAF
v_gene: TRBV24-1; d_gene: .; abundance: .; j_gene: TRBJ2-6; CDR3nt: TGTGCCACCAGTGATTCAGGGGCCGGGGCCAACGTCCTGACTTTC; CDR3aa: CATSDSGAGANVLTF
v_gene: TRBV20-1; d_gene: .; abundance: .; j_gene: TRBJ2-7; CDR3nt: TGCAGTGCCGACACGCCAGGCGTAAACTACGAGCAGTACTTC; CDR3aa: CSADTPGVNYEQYF
v_gene: TRBV11-2; d_gene: TRBD1; abundance: .; j_gene: TRBJ2-4; CDR3nt: TGTGCCAGCACAAAGACAGGGGACTTAGAAAACATTCAGTACTTC; CDR3aa: CASTKTGDLENIQYF
v_gene: TRBV7-2; d_gene: TRBD1; abundance: .; j_gene: TRBJ1-1; CDR3nt: TGTGCCAGCAGCTTGGGACAGGCCCGTGAAGCTTTCTTT; CDR3aa: CASSLGQAREAFF
v_gene: TRBV7-2; d_gene: .; abundance: .; j_gene: TRBJ1-6; CDR3nt: TGTGCCAGCAGCGAACTTAGTGGTGGGCAAGAATCACCCCTCCACTTT; CDR3aa: CASSELSGGQESPLHF
v_gene: TRBV7-6; d_gene: .; abundance: .; j_gene: TRBJ2-7; CDR3nt: TGTGCCAGCAGCTCGTCCCTTGGGGACGAGCAGTACTTC; CDR3aa: CASSSSLGDEQYF
v_gene: TRBV4-3; d_gene: TRBD1; abundance: .; j_gene: TRBJ2-7; CDR3nt: TGCGCCAGCAGCCAAGGGGGACAGGGCCACTACGAGCAGTACTTC; CDR3aa: CASSQGGQGHYEQYF
v_gene: TRBV12-3/TRBV12-4; d_gene: TRBD1; abundance: many; j_gene: TRBJ1-2; CDR3nt: TGTGCCAGCAGTCGACAGGGGGAAAGGGCGATGGGATACTATGGCTACACCTTC; CDR3aa: CASSRQGERAMGYYGYTF
v_gene: TRBV19; d_gene: .; abundance: many; j_gene: TRBJ2-7; CDR3nt: TGTGCCAGTAGTGTTGGGCAGGCCTTAACTTACGAGCAGTACTTC; CDR3aa: CASSVGQALTYEQYF
v_gene: TRBV11-2; d_gene: TRBD2; abundance: many; j_gene: TRBJ2-7; CDR3nt: TGTGCCAGCAGCTTAGATCCTAGCGGGAGTTGGTCCTACGAGCAGTACTTC; CDR3aa: CASSLDPSGSWSYEQYF
v_gene: TRBV28; d_gene: .; abundance: few; j_gene: TRBJ2-3; CDR3nt: TGTGCCAGCAGTTTGTCCGGGGTCAGCACAGATACGCAGTATTTT; CDR3aa: CASSLSGVSTDTQYF
v_gene: TRBV4-1; d_gene: .; abundance: few; j_gene: TRBJ1-4; CDR3nt: TGCGCCAGCAGCCAAGATGGCGAAAAACTGTTTTTT; CDR3aa: CASSQDGEKLFF
v_gene: TRBV20-1; d_gene: .; abundance: many; j_gene: TRBJ2-5; CDR3nt: TGCAGTGCGACCCTCCCCCCCCGAGAGACCCAGTACTTC; CDR3aa: CSATLPPRETQYF
v_gene: TRBV15; d_gene: .; abundance: once; j_gene: TRBJ2-6; CDR3nt: TGTACCACCAGCAGGCCCGGTGGGGACCCATACTCTGGGGCCAACGTCCCGACTTTC; CDR3aa: CTTSRPGGDPYSGANVPTF